This T cell receptor (beta chain) originates from a study of T cells in Graves' hyperthyroidism and ophthalmopathy. A Clinical Activity Score of at least 3, a NOSPECS grade of at least 4 and a duration under 3 months were recorded in the ophthalmopathy patients. Amplified TCR beta CDR3 regions derived from RNA transcripts. The HTBI primer set was used in a first-round RT-PCR of the TCR CDR3. One entry per CDR3 protein, called by TCRdb with MiXCR from the multiplex PCR reads. The sample records about 300,000 distinct CDR3 sequences, roughly 20% being singletons. In its sample, this clonotype was seen a few times. Germline V gene data show CDR1 as SGDLS and CDR2 as YYNGEE. V lost 2 bases and J 15 bases, leaving 9 bases between the germline ends. This CDR3 region has 10 residues.

This TCR derives from a man between 50 and 59 years old with Graves' ophthalmopathy. What was sequenced was blood. J is TRBJ2-1 and V is TRBV9, with TRBD2 as a possible D gene (6 bases). The CDR3 DNA reads as TGTGCCAGCAGCGTGGGGACTGGGTTCTTC. Protein sequence: CASSVGTGFF.